Listed below are T cell receptor beta chains from one sample, sequenced in a study of early stage breast cancer tumors. Repertoires were generated with immunoSEQ multiplex PCR, while TCRdb's copy carries only in-frame clones and drops some. Of tens of thousands of clones in the sample, under 85% were seen once. The material sequenced was blood. The receptor source for this set is a person between 60 and 69 years old with breast cancer. Each CDR3 is given with its conserved first and last residue. The D gene is left open where the match is weak. Size is omitted from some rows. Given values are once, few, many or a class for expanded clones.

V	J	length	size	D	DNA	CDR3
TRBV30	TRBJ2-5	13	.	.	TGTGCCTGGAGTGTAGGGAGAGGAGAGACCCAGTACTTC	CAWSVGRGETQYF
TRBV28	TRBJ1-5	14	.	.	TGTGCCAGCAGACCGGACAGTAGCAATCAGCCCCAGCATTTT	CASRPDSSNQPQHF
TRBV5-6	TRBJ1-2	15	.	TRBD1	TGTGCCAGCAGCTCTCCGTACAGGGGAGTTGATGGCTACACCTTC	CASSSPYRGVDGYTF
TRBV5-1	TRBJ2-7	14	.	TRBD1	TGCGCCAGCAGCTTGGAGGGGGCTGGTTCCGAGCAGTACTTC	CASSLEGAGSEQYF
TRBV9	TRBJ2-2	16	.	.	TGTGCCAGCAGCGTAGGGGACTCTCGATACACCGGGGAGCTGTTTTTT	CASSVGDSRYTGELFF
TRBV5-1	TRBJ1-3	13	.	TRBD1	TGCGCCAGCAGATCGATCCAGGGGGACACCATATATTTT	CASRSIQGDTIYF
TRBV29-1	TRBJ2-5	12	.	.	TGCAGCGTTGGTGGCGGGCAGGAGACCCAGTACTTC	CSVGGGQETQYF
TRBV7-9	TRBJ2-1	16	.	TRBD1	TGTGCCAGCAGCTCGACCGCGGACAGGGGAGACAATGAGCAGTTCTTC	CASSSTADRGDNEQFF
TRBV5-5	TRBJ2-2	15	.	.	TGTGCCAGCAGCTTGGCCGGGGCTAATGCCGGGGAGCTGTTTTTT	CASSLAGANAGELFF
TRBV29-1	TRBJ2-4	14	.	.	TGCAGCGTTGGGGATGGAGACAGGATGGACATTCAGTACTTC	CSVGDGDRMDIQYF
TRBV7-9	TRBJ2-7	14	.	TRBD1	TGTGCCAGCAGCTCCGGGACAGGGGACTACGAGCAGTACTTC	CASSSGTGDYEQYF
TRBV18	TRBJ2-3	14	.	TRBD2	TGTGCCAGCTCGACTAGCGGGGGATCAGATACGCAGTATTTT	CASSTSGGSDTQYF
TRBV5-4	TRBJ2-7	14	few	TRBD1	TGTGCCAGCAGACCCGGGACAGGGATCAACGAGCAGTACTTC	CASRPGTGINEQYF
TRBV30	TRBJ2-4	11	few	.	TGTGCCTGGGGGGGGTCGGGCATTCAGTACTTC	CAWGGSGIQYF
TRBV7-9	TRBJ2-3	14	.	.	TGTGCCAGCAGCTTAGAAGGATTATTCGATACGCAGTATTTT	CASSLEGLFDTQYF
TRBV19	TRBJ1-5	14	.	TRBD1	TGTGCCAGTAGTATACAGGGGGGCCCTCAGCCCCAGCATTTT	CASSIQGGPQPQHF
TRBV11-1	TRBJ1-1	14	.	.	TGTGCCAGCAGCTCCGACGGACAGAACACTGAAGCTTTCTTT	CASSSDGQNTEAFF
TRBV10-3	TRBJ1-2	15	.	.	TGTGCCATCAGTGAGGCGCTAACATCTAACTATGGCTACACCTTC	CAISEALTSNYGYTF
TRBV5-1	TRBJ2-1	16	.	.	TGCGCCAGCAGCCTTGAGGCCGGGGGACCAGACAATGAGCAGTTCTTC	CASSLEAGGPDNEQFF
TRBV7-3	TRBJ1-3	15	.	.	TGTGCCAGCAGCTGTTACAGAACCTCTGGAAACACCATATATTTT	CASSCYRTSGNTIYF
TRBV11-2	TRBJ2-1	16	.	TRBD2	TGTGCCAGCAGCTTTACCCTAGCGGTTTCCTACAATGAGCAGTTCTTC	CASSFTLAVSYNEQFF
TRBV18	TRBJ1-2	16	few	.	TGTGCCAGCTCACCCTCGGCAGGGGCGGAAAGTAATGGCTACACCTTC	CASSPSAGAESNGYTF
TRBV7-3	TRBJ2-2	15	.	TRBD1	TGTGCCAGCTCACCGGGGACAGGGGGAGCCGGGGAGCTGTTTTTT	CASSPGTGGAGELFF
TRBV7-3	TRBJ2-7	15	.	.	TGTGCCAGCAGCCTCCTCCCAGGGGGGGTTTACGAGCAGTACTTC	CASSLLPGGVYEQYF
TRBV5-1	TRBJ2-1	14	.	.	TGCGCCAGCAGCTCCGGGGCTAGCGAAAATGAGCAGTTCTTC	CASSSGASENEQFF
TRBV2	TRBJ1-2	11	.	.	TGTGCCAGCAGGCTTGTGGATGGCTACACCTTC	CASRLVDGYTF
TRBV9	TRBJ1-1	14	.	.	TGTGCCAGCAGCGTACCGGGTTCGAACACTGAAGCTTTCTTT	CASSVPGSNTEAFF
TRBV30	TRBJ2-2	13	.	.	TGTGCCTGGAGTGGCAGTCCCACCGGGGAGCTGTTTTTT	CAWSGSPTGELFF
TRBV7-3	TRBJ2-3	15	.	.	TGTGCCAGCAGCTTACAGGTGGGGCGCACAGATACGCAGTATTTT	CASSLQVGRTDTQYF
TRBV9	TRBJ2-7	14	.	.	TGTGCCAGCAGCGCCGATGACACTGTCTACGAGCAGTACTTC	CASSADDTVYEQYF
TRBV11-1	TRBJ2-3	16	once	.	TGTGCCAGCAGCTTATACAGGCAAACTAGCACAGATACGCAGTATTTT	CASSLYRQTSTDTQYF
TRBV28	TRBJ2-7	12	.	TRBD1	TGTGCCAGCAGACGGGACAGCTACGAGCAGTACTTC	CASRRDSYEQYF
TRBV27	TRBJ1-2	13	.	TRBD1	TGTGCCAGCAGTTCAGGGGGAGACTATGGCTACACCTTC	CASSSGGDYGYTF